The entry below gives a single T cell receptor beta chain sequence along with its context. Its specificity is unknown. At sampling all donors were nominally healthy, likely with unrecorded immune exposures. The data were taken from a study of cytomegalovirus exposure and HLA in healthy donors. Overall study findings and caveats: Prior analysis indicated that the majority of TCR beta V segments exhibited productivity approximately 90% or approximately 30% of the time. Available immune exposure information was restricted to CMV serostatus only.

CDR3 length: 14 residues. Germline CDR1 is MNHEY and CDR2 is SMNVEV (reference sequence). Unmatched junction bases numbered 6, after V lost 8 bases and J lost 5 bases. Primers for the PCR totalled 60 Vbeta and 13 Jbeta. Method: immunoSEQ multiplex PCR; TCRdb's copy keeps in-frame clones and lacks some. The sample carries 100,000 or so clones, roughly 85% recorded once. This chain uses TRBV27 with TRBJ2-1; 10 bases are a match to TRBD2. The TCR originated in a man under 40 in good health and CMV-seronegative. Material for sequencing was PBMCs. As DNA, the CDR3 is TGTGCCAGCGCAGGGACTAGCGCCCACAATGAGCAGTTCTTC. It encodes CASAGTSAHNEQFF.